These 18 T cell receptor beta chains came from one sample sequenced in a study of patients and donors after allogeneic stem cell transplantation. Each CDR3 protein gets one entry after TCRdb re-called the RT-PCR reads with MiXCR. The data hold roughly 880,000 distinct CDR3 sequences, with more than 15% observed a single time. Specimen: blood, either unsorted or a sorted T cell fraction (not recorded which). These receptor sequences come from a human donor who was either an allogeneic HSCT recipient or a stem cell or donor lymphocyte infusion donor (not recorded which). It is not recorded whose cells these are; they may come from a transplant donor.

This clonotype was seen a handful of times. V and J are TRBV10-2 and TRBJ2-5; TRBD1 is a possible D gene (6 bases). Between the trimmed V and J ends, which lost 6 bases and 1 base, there was a span of 18 bases. The CDR3 extends over 16 amino acids. Per germline, CDR1 WSHSY and CDR2 SAAADI. CDR3 region: CASRSGPGQSQETQYF. CDR3 in DNA: TGCGCCAGCAGGTCCGGACCGGGACAAAGCCAAGAGACCCAGTACTTC.

This clonotype was seen more than once but under ten times. The chain is built from TRBV5-5 and TRBJ2-2; D not resolved. The V end was cut by 1 base, the J end by 7 bases, with 8 bases between. The CDR3 loop spans 13 amino acids. Germline lookup yields CDR1 SGHKS and CDR2 YYEKEE (reference sequence). The CDR3 loop reads CASSLWTFGELFF. DNA of the CDR3: TGTGCCAGCAGCTTGTGGACGTTCGGGGAGCTGTTTTTT.

This clonotype has a handful of counts. The CDR3 region has the DNA TGTGCCAGCAGCGTAGGCCTAGCGGGGGGGCAGGATGAGCAGTTCTTC. It encodes CASSVGLAGGQDEQFF. The chain carries TRBV9 and TRBJ2-1, with 12 nucleotides matching TRBD2. Germline lookup yields CDR1 SGDLS and CDR2 YYNGEE. V lost 0 bases and J lost 8; bases outside the gene matches: 6. The CDR3 has 16 residues. The whole variable domain, filled in from reference TRBV9 and TRBJ2-1, reads DSGVTQTPKHLITATGQRVTLRCSPRSGDLSVYWYQQSLDQGLQFLIQYYNGEERAKGNILERFSAQQFPDLHSELNLSSLELGDSALYFCASSVGLAGGQDEQFFGPGTRLTVL.

The chain is built from TRBV29-1 and TRBJ1-1; 8 bases map to TRBD1. The J segment lost 6 bases and the V segment lost 8 bases, leaving 14 bases of the junction unmatched. This CDR3 is 14 amino acids long. Germline CDR1 is SQVTM and CDR2 is ANQGSEA. The CDR3 here is CSFQGGTGGSEAFF. CDR3 in DNA: TGCAGCTTCCAGGGGGGGACAGGAGGTTCTGAAGCTTTCTTT.

In its sample, this clonotype was seen a few times. The gene calls are TRBV15 and TRBJ1-1, with 8 bases identical to TRBD1. The CDR3 totals 17 residues. CDR1 is LNHNV and CDR2 is YYDKDF in the germline V gene (reference sequence). Unmatched junction bases numbered 9, after V lost 1 base and J lost 2 bases. The CDR3 is CATSRVIKTGVNTEAFF. In nucleotides, the CDR3 is TGTGCCACCAGCAGAGTAATCAAGACAGGGGTAAACACTGAAGCTTTCTTT.

This clonotype was seen more than once but under ten times. This chain joins TRBV20-1 and TRBJ2-1; TRBD2 matches at 12 bases. The germline gives CDR1 DFQATT, CDR2 SNEGSKA (reference sequence). CDR3 length: 15 residues. V was clipped by 4 bases and J by 8 bases; unmatched bases: 9. CDR3 amino acids: CSATSSGRAYHEQFF. In DNA, the CDR3 is TGCAGTGCTACTTCTAGCGGGAGGGCCTATCATGAGCAGTTCTTC.

The chain recombines TRBV6-5 with TRBJ2-1, with 11 bases aligning to TRBD2. The germline V gene encodes CDR1 MNHEY and CDR2 SVGAGI. This CDR3 has 17 amino acids. With 2 bases clipped from V and 7 bases from J, the junction kept 10 bases outside the gene matches. CDR3 nucleotides: TGTGCCAGCAGTTACGGGTTTAGCGGGGGGGCCGGTAATGAGCAGTTCTTC. This translates into CASSYGFSGGAGNEQFF.

This sequence joins TRBV6-1 and TRBJ2-1; possible D gene TRBD2, 7 bases. The CDR3 contains 16 residues. CDR1 and CDR2 from the germline V gene are MNHNS and SASEGT. V shed 5 bases and J shed 1 base, with 15 bases lying between them. DNA of the CDR3: TGTGCCAGCAGTAGCCACGGGGGGCTTTCCTACAATGAGCAGTTCTTC. As protein: CASSSHGGLSYNEQFF.

This clonotype was seen a few times. The chain combines TRBV5-1 with TRBJ1-1, with TRBD1 as a possible D gene (5 bases). Between the trimmed V and J ends, which lost 0 bases and 5 bases, there was a span of 11 bases. This CDR3 region has 14 residues. Germline loops: CDR1 SGHRS, CDR2 YFSETQ. The CDR3 DNA sequence: TGCGCCAGCAGCTTGGATGAGGGGAGGACTGAAGCTTTCTTT. It encodes CASSLDEGRTEAFF.

This clonotype has a handful of counts. V and J are TRBV20-1 and TRBJ1-4; TRBD1 agrees at 7 bases. This CDR3 is 15 amino acids long. Per germline, CDR1 DFQATT and CDR2 SNEGSKA (reference sequence). V lost 2 bases and J lost 8; bases outside the gene matches: 11. As DNA, the CDR3 is TGCAGTGCTAGACCCTCAGGGGGGGAGTGGGAAAAACTGTTTTTT. This sequence encodes CSARPSGGEWEKLFF.

A few counts support this clonotype. This chain links TRBV28 with TRBJ1-1, with 7 bases that match TRBD1. The germline V gene encodes CDR1 MDHEN and CDR2 SYDVKM. There are 14 residues in the CDR3. The junction had 8 bases not matched to a gene; V was cut back by 4 bases and J by 6 bases. In DNA, the CDR3 is TGTGCCAGCAGTTCCCGACAGGGATTGTCTGAAGCTTTCTTT. It specifies CASSSRQGLSEAFF.

V gene TRBV6-2 or TRBV6-3 combines with J gene TRBJ2-7; 7 bases map to TRBD1. The CDR3 is made up of 14 amino acids. From germline, CDR1 is MNHEY and CDR2 SVGEGT. Trimming removed 4 bases from V and 4 bases from J; junction bases left unmatched: 7. The CDR3 loop reads CASSFGQVPYEQYF. The DNA for the CDR3 is TGTGCCAGCAGTTTCGGACAGGTACCTTACGAGCAGTACTTC.

This clonotype was picked up a small number of times. The chain employs TRBV5-5 and TRBJ1-4, with D hard to call. The V end lost 5 bases, the J end lost 2 bases, and 13 bases lay between the germline ends. The CDR3 is 15 residues long. Looked up from germline, CDR1 is SGHKS and CDR2 is YYEKEE (reference sequence). The CDR3 sequence: CASSTRAETNEKLFF. In DNA form, the CDR3 reads TGTGCCAGCAGTACTAGGGCGGAGACTAATGAAAAACTGTTTTTT.

V usage is TRBV5-1 and J usage is TRBJ2-1; perhaps TRBD2 as D (5 bases). The germline V gene encodes CDR1 SGHRS and CDR2 YFSETQ. The V and J ends lost 4 bases and 7 bases respectively, with 21 bases between them. CDR3 length: 16 residues. CDR3 amino acids: CASSIVASRGVNEQFF. The CDR3 coding sequence is TGCGCCAGCAGCATAGTAGCCTCCCGGGGTGTTAATGAGCAGTTCTTC.

V usage is TRBV6-5 and J usage is TRBJ1-2; possible D gene TRBD1, 6 bases. The CDR3 runs to 16 residues. Germline V CDR1 and CDR2: MNHEY, SVGAGI. V dropped 0 bases and J dropped 2 bases, with 13 bases sitting between them. CDR3 in DNA: TGTGCCAGCAGTTACTCGGCGGGGGCGCAAAACTATGGCTACACCTTC. This codes for CASSYSAGAQNYGYTF.

J is TRBJ2-2 and V is TRBV6-1; 7 bases line up with TRBD1. Looked up from germline, CDR1 is MNHNS and CDR2 is SASEGT. Trimming cost V 7 bases and J 1 base; bases outside gene matches: 3. The CDR3 length is 14 residues. For the CDR3, the DNA is TGTGCCAGCAAAAGGGGGCAGAACACCGGGGAGCTGTTTTTT. Translation gives CASKRGQNTGELFF.

The chain carries TRBV19 and TRBJ2-1; TRBD2 matches 9 bases. The CDR3 has 14 residues. After removal of 0 bases from V and 9 bases from J, the junction contained 3 bases not matched to a gene. From germline, CDR1 is LNHDA and CDR2 SQIVND (reference sequence). For the CDR3, the DNA is TGTGCCAGTAGTATAGATCTACTAGCGGGTGAGCAGTTCTTC. Protein: CASSIDLLAGEQFF.

This clonotype was detected a few times. The chain is built from TRBV27 and TRBJ2-7; D is unclear. The V and J ends lost 5 bases and 3 bases respectively, with 14 bases between them. The germline gives CDR1 MNHEY, CDR2 SMNVEV (reference sequence). CDR3 length equals 14 residues. CDR3 sequence (DNA): TGTGCCAGCAGTCCCCTAGTTCCATTCTACGAGCAGTACTTC. It specifies CASSPLVPFYEQYF.